Below are 8 T cell receptor beta chains sequenced from a single sample in a study of blood T cell repertoires in COVID-19. Profiled with immunoSEQ multiplex PCR; TCRdb holds only in-frame clones, not every one. The sample has over 80,000 clones; around 74% are singletons. The sequenced sample consisted of peripheral blood. The source of these receptors is a woman aged 80 or over with active or convalescent COVID-19.

The chain uses TRBV11-2 and TRBJ1-2; a possible D gene is TRBD1 (6 bases). CDR1 and CDR2 from the germline V gene are SGHAT and FQNNGV. The V and J ends lost 5 bases and 4 bases respectively, with 17 bases between them. This CDR3 spans 15 amino acids. The CDR3 region is CASSTIQGRGYGYTF. CDR3 in DNA: TGTGCCAGCAGCACCATACAGGGCCGAGGCTATGGCTACACCTTC. Looking up the rest from reference TRBV11-2 and TRBJ1-2 gives the full variable domain: EAGVAQSPRYKIIEKRQSVAFWCNPISGHATLYWYQQILGQGPKLLIQFQNNGVVDDSQLPKDRFSAERLKGVDSTLKIQPAKLEDSAVYLCASSTIQGRGYGYTFGSGTRLTVV.

The chain uses TRBV6-5 and TRBJ2-7; TRBD2 is a possible D gene (6 bases). Trimming stripped 6 bases from V and 3 bases from J, with 18 bases between. The germline V gene has CDR1 MNHEY and CDR2 SVGAGI. The CDR3 has 15 amino acids. Here the CDR3 reads CASSPRGRVYYEQYF. DNA of the CDR3: TGTGCCAGCAGCCCGCGGGGTCGCGTTTACTACGAGCAGTACTTC.

This clone has a handful of counts. The chain links TRBV5-6 to TRBJ2-3; D is possibly TRBD2 (6 bases). The CDR3 runs 12 residues. Between the trimmed V and J ends, which lost 2 bases and 8 bases, there was a span of 9 bases. Germline CDR1 SGHDT, CDR2 YYEEEE. The CDR3 nucleotides read TGTGCCAGCAGCTTCCTGGGGGGTACGCAGTATTTT. Protein product: CASSFLGGTQYF.

As regards this clone: A junction boundary mismatches the germline segment, possibly from a read error. The gene calls are TRBV5-1 and TRBJ2-3; 13 bases map to TRBD2. This CDR3 comprises 16 residues. Germline assignment: CDR1 SGHRS and CDR2 YFSETQ. The CDR3 loop reads CASSYGLAGDTDTQYF. The DNA for the CDR3 is TGTGCCAGCAGCTACGGACTAGCGGGAGACACAGATACGCAGTATTTT.

The chain has TRBV11-2 and TRBJ2-7, with 7 nucleotides matching TRBD1. The junction had 15 bases not matched to a gene; V was cut back by 6 bases and J by 4 bases. Germline CDR1 and CDR2: SGHAT and FQNNGV. This CDR3 spans 16 amino acids. The CDR3 DNA follows: TGTGCCAGCAGTCGACCCGGGGCAGGGGGTCGTTACGAGCAGTACTTC. It codes for CASSRPGAGGRYEQYF.

V and J are TRBV5-1 and TRBJ2-7; 7 bases agree with TRBD1. Trimming cost V 0 bases and J 10 bases; bases outside gene matches: 4. The CDR3 covers 12 residues. Per the germline V gene, CDR1 is SGHRS and CDR2 is YFSETQ. DNA of the CDR3: TGCGCCAGCAGCTTGGAGGGACAGCTTCAGTACTTC. It translates to CASSLEGQLQYF.

This chain joins TRBV6-4 and TRBJ2-3; 9 bases map to TRBD1. V shed 8 bases and J 4 bases; nucleotides not matched to a gene: 7. Germline CDR1 and CDR2: MRHNA and SNTAGT. The CDR3 length is 14 residues. CDR3 bases: TGTGCCAGCCGGACAGGGGCGGGCGCAGATACGCAGTATTTT. Translation gives CASRTGAGADTQYF.

CDR3 loop: CASNSGQNTEAFF. CDR3 bases: TGTGCCAGCAATAGCGGACAGAACACTGAAGCTTTCTTT. The chain carries TRBV2 and TRBJ1-1; possible D gene TRBD1, 5 bases. Germline V gene lookup returns CDR1 SNHLY and CDR2 FYNNEI. The V end lost 7 bases, the J end lost 1 base, and 10 bases lay between the germline ends. This CDR3 has 13 amino acids.